The 21 T cell receptor beta chains in this list originate from one sample, sequenced in a study of radiotherapy plus CTLA-4 blockade in lung cancer (dated by TCRdb to 2017 to 2018). The method was the immunoSEQ multiplex PCR assay. TCRdb's version of the immuneACCESS table is confined to in-frame rearrangements and falls short of the full clone set. An unresolved V gene accounts for under half of the shortfall where checked; the remainder is of unknown origin. A total of 27,000 or so clones appear in this sample, roughly three quarters of them only once. The leading ten clones occupy approximately 25% of the sample. Sequenced material: peripheral blood, taken from a patient treated with radiotherapy plus ipilimumab. Receptors were obtained from a human donor with non-small cell lung cancer that progressed on radiotherapy plus ipilimumab.

The chain has TRBV12-5 and TRBJ1-1; D is ambiguous. The CDR3 covers 13 residues. Looked up from germline, CDR1 is LGHNT and CDR2 is FRNRAP. Trimming shortened V by 6 bases and J by 0 bases, and 8 bases separated the two germline ends. DNA of the CDR3: TGTGCTAGTGGCCTTGAGGTGAACACTGAAGCTTTCTTT. This translates into CASGLEVNTEAFF. Complete variable domain (other parts from reference TRBV12-5 and TRBJ1-1): DARVTQTPRHKVTEMGQEVTMRCQPILGHNTVFWYRQTMMQGLELLAYFRNRAPLDDSGMPKDRFSAEMPDATLATLKIQPSEPRDSAVYFCASGLEVNTEAFFGQGTRLTVV.

The V and J genes are TRBV2 and TRBJ2-5; tentatively, D is TRBD2 (5 bases). Germline V lookup: CDR1 SNHLY, CDR2 FYNNEI. Trimming took off 6 bases at V and 5 bases at J, with 13 bases between the two ends. The CDR3 runs 13 residues. CDR3 coding DNA: TGTGCCAGCAGCGCGGGCCCGAGGGAGACCCAGTACTTC. Its protein is CASSAGPRETQYF.

The rearrangement links TRBV10-3 to TRBJ2-2; TRBD2 matches 9 bases. Per the germline V gene, CDR1 is ENHRY and CDR2 is SYGVKD. CDR3 size: 15 residues. V shed 3 bases and J 4 bases; nucleotides not matched to a gene: 3. CDR3 sequence reads: CAISDRAGGTGELFF. The CDR3 DNA sequence: TGTGCCATCAGTGATAGAGCGGGGGGCACCGGGGAGCTGTTTTTT.

A few counts support this clone. The chain combines TRBV7-9 with TRBJ1-3; D not certain. V dropped 5 bases and J dropped 2 bases, with 13 bases sitting between them. Germline V gene data show CDR1 as SEHNR and CDR2 as FQNEAQ (reference sequence). The CDR3 is made up of 15 amino acids. The CDR3 spells CASSHLRGPGNTIYF. The CDR3 nucleotides are TGTGCCAGCAGCCACCTAAGAGGGCCTGGAAACACCATATATTTT. Variable domain in full (rest from reference TRBV7-9 and TRBJ1-3): DTGVSQNPRHKITKRGQNVTFRCDPISEHNRLYWYRQTLGQGPEFLTYFQNEAQLEKSRLLSDRFSAERPKGSFSTLEIQRTEQGDSAMYLCASSHLRGPGNTIYFGEGSWLTVV.

This clone has a single count. The chain recombines TRBV28 with TRBJ1-4; weak D call: TRBD1 (5 bases). Trimming shortened V by 5 bases and J by 0 bases, and 16 bases separated the two germline ends. CDR3 length: 17 residues. Germline CDR1 MDHEN, CDR2 SYDVKM. CDR3 sequence reads: CASSPSRGVATNEKLFF. CDR3 sequence (DNA): TGTGCCAGCAGTCCCTCACGGGGCGTTGCAACTAATGAAAAACTGTTTTTT. The variable domain in full, completed from reference TRBV28 and TRBJ1-4, reads DVKVTQSSRYLVKRTGEKVFLECVQDMDHENMFWYRQDPGLGLRLIYFSYDVKMKEKGDIPEGYSVSREKKERFSLILESASTNQTSMYLCASSPSRGVATNEKLFFGSGTQLSVL.

This clone was counted between two and nine times. The V call is TRBV10-3, the J call TRBJ2-3, with TRBD2 matching over 8 bases. Trimming cost V 4 bases and J 5 bases; bases outside gene matches: 17. The CDR3 sequence is 18 residues long. Germline V gives CDR1 ENHRY, CDR2 SYGVKD. The CDR3 protein is CAISVTRGTRVQQDTQYF. CDR3 nucleotides: TGTGCCATCAGTGTAACGAGGGGGACTAGAGTTCAACAAGATACGCAGTATTTT.

The gene calls are TRBV27 and TRBJ2-1; tentatively, D is TRBD2 (6 bases). The CDR3 sequence is 13 residues long. Germline V gene sequence: CDR1 MNHEY, CDR2 SMNVEV (reference sequence). The V and J ends lost 4 bases and 9 bases respectively, with 13 bases between them. DNA for the CDR3: TGTGCCAGCAGTTACCCCGGGAGCGTTGAGCAGTTCTTC. Its protein is CASSYPGSVEQFF.

The chain carries TRBV5-1 and TRBJ2-1, with a tentative D call TRBD2 (7 bases). The CDR3 extends over 17 amino acids. The V end was cut by 3 bases, the J end by 7 bases, with 23 bases between. Germline values: CDR1 SGHRS, CDR2 YFSETQ. The CDR3, as DNA: TGCGCCAGCAGCTGGGCCCCTGGTGGGGGGGCCGGGAATGAGCAGTTCTTC. Translating gives CASSWAPGGGAGNEQFF.

V and J are TRBV10-3 and TRBJ2-3; unclear D gene. The V gene's germline CDR1 is ENHRY and CDR2 SYGVKD. V shed 6 bases and J shed 2 bases, with 12 bases lying between them. The CDR3 extends over 14 amino acids. This CDR3 is CAISYRVNTDTQYF. The CDR3 nucleotides are TGTGCCATCAGCTACAGAGTAAACACAGATACGCAGTATTTT.

V and J are TRBV7-8 and TRBJ1-5, with D perhaps matching TRBD1 (5 bases). Per the germline V gene, CDR1 is SGHVS and CDR2 is FQNEAQ. The CDR3 is 18 residues long. V gave up 4 bases and J gave up 2 bases, with 21 bases separating them. CDR3 coding DNA: TGTGCCAGCAGCTCCCACTTCATCAGGGAAAGGGGCAATCAGCCCCAGCATTTT. This sequence encodes CASSSHFIRERGNQPQHF.

The CDR3 region has the DNA TGTGCCAGCAGCTTAGCGGGGGCAGCATACAATGAGCAGTTCTTC. Protein sequence: CASSLAGAAYNEQFF. This chain joins TRBV11-1 and TRBJ2-1, with a possible D match to TRBD1 (6 bases). This CDR3 is 15 amino acids long. Germline-derived CDR1 and CDR2 are SGHAT and FQDESV (reference sequence). Trimming shortened V by 0 bases and J by 4 bases, and 10 bases separated the two germline ends.

The chain carries TRBV5-1 and TRBJ2-3; D possibly corresponds to TRBD1 (5 bases). The CDR3 runs 14 residues. V gave up 0 bases and J gave up 4 bases, with 9 bases separating them. Germline V gene lookup returns CDR1 SGHRS and CDR2 YFSETQ. Here the CDR3 DNA reads TGCGCCAGCAGCTTGGCGCAGGGTGCAGATACGCAGTATTTT. Translation: CASSLAQGADTQYF.

This clone has a handful of counts. The CDR3 is CASSREEGQPQHF. DNA of the CDR3: TGTGCCAGCAGTCGCGAAGAGGGTCAGCCCCAGCATTTT. The rearrangement joins TRBV6-4 to TRBJ1-5, with D unresolved. Between the trimmed V and J ends, which lost 5 bases and 6 bases, there was a span of 11 bases. Germline CDR1 is MRHNA and CDR2 is SNTAGT. CDR3 length: 13 amino acids.

V and J are TRBV18 and TRBJ2-4; D is unclear. Germline V gene data show CDR1 as KGHSH and CDR2 as LQKENI. This CDR3 is built from 16 residues. Trimming cost V 2 bases and J 0 bases, with 11 bases left between them. CDR3 protein: CASSPTTSLAKNIQYF. CDR3 bases: TGTGCCAGCTCACCAACGACCTCCCTAGCCAAAAACATTCAGTACTTC.

This clone occurred once. V is TRBV4-2 and J is TRBJ1-5; 8 positions match TRBD1. Per germline, CDR1 LGHNA and CDR2 YNFKEQ. This CDR3 spans 14 amino acids. V dropped 1 base and J dropped 5; count of bases not matched to a gene: 1. The CDR3 DNA reads TGTGCCAGCAGCCAAGGGACAGGGCATCAGCCCCAGCATTTT. The encoded protein is CASSQGTGHQPQHF.

The chain couples TRBV6-1 to TRBJ1-3; no definite D call. V was shortened by 3 bases and J by 0 bases, with 9 bases between the two germline ends. The CDR3 runs 15 residues. The germline V gene has CDR1 MNHNS and CDR2 SASEGT. The CDR3 DNA reads TGTGCCAGCAGTGAGCAGGAGGGCTCTGGAAACACCATATATTTT. Translating it yields CASSEQEGSGNTIYF.

This sequence joins TRBV9 and TRBJ1-2; D ambiguous. There are 14 residues in the CDR3. Between the trimmed V and J ends, which lost 4 bases and 3 bases, there was a span of 13 bases. The germline V gene has CDR1 SGDLS and CDR2 YYNGEE. The CDR3 spells CASSPTGRDYGYTF. CDR3 nucleotide sequence: TGTGCCAGCAGCCCGACCGGGCGTGACTATGGCTACACCTTC.

Comments on this clone: Other DNA sequences of this sample code for an identical CDR3. This chain uses TRBV7-9 with TRBJ2-7; D unresolved. Germline loops: CDR1 SEHNR, CDR2 FQNEAQ (reference sequence). The CDR3 has 11 residues. V gave up 2 bases and J gave up 2 bases, with 1 base separating them. The CDR3 bases are TGTGCCAGCAGCTTAACCTACGAGCAGTACTTC. It codes for CASSLTYEQYF.

This clone was detected only a few times. This chain connects TRBV4-2 to TRBJ2-7; 11 nucleotides agree with TRBD1. CDR1 and CDR2 from the germline V gene are LGHNA and YNFKEQ. This CDR3 spans 15 amino acids. V gave up 0 bases and J gave up 3 bases; unmatched junction bases: 1. CDR3 in DNA: TGTGCCAGCAGCCAAGAAGGGACAGGGGGCTACGAGCAGTACTTC. Translation: CASSQEGTGGYEQYF.

This chain links TRBV25-1 with TRBJ1-5; tentative D call: TRBD1 (5 bases). Germline V gives CDR1 MGHDK, CDR2 SYGVNS. This CDR3 has 16 amino acids. Deletions cut 6 bases from V and 5 bases from J, with 20 bases between. CDR3 in amino acids: CASSSSRRGRHQPQHF. The CDR3 nucleotides read TGTGCCAGCAGCTCGTCTCGAAGGGGCCGTCATCAGCCCCAGCATTTT.

The chain has TRBV4-3 and TRBJ1-5; possible D gene TRBD1, 5 bases. The CDR3 is 15 amino acids. CDR1 and CDR2 from the germline V gene are LGHNA and YSLEER. V dropped 8 bases and J dropped 0 bases, with 14 bases sitting between them. The CDR3 sequence is CASATDANSNQPQHF. The CDR3 DNA follows: TGCGCCAGCGCGACAGATGCCAATAGCAATCAGCCCCAGCATTTT.